This T cell receptor (beta chain) emerged from a study of T cell responses to AZD1222 COVID-19 vaccine. General study points: Females outnumbered males among donors, who were mostly white British; clonal diversity was possibly underestimated. Following two doses of AZD1222, Spike-specific TCR breadth and depth rose.

Profiled with immunoSEQ multiplex PCR; TCRdb holds only in-frame clones, not every one. Among 100,000 to 150,000 clones listed, approximately 91% were seen once. Points on this clone: Its antigen is unidentified.

This TCR derives from an adult who received the AZD1222 COVID-19 vaccine. The specimen was peripheral blood, collected 28 days after the second AZD1222 dose.

The CDR3 DNA follows: TGTGCCTGGAGTCGTAACCCATCCGGGACAGTGACACCCCTCCACTTT. It yields the protein CAWSRNPSGTVTPLHF. The V call is TRBV30, the J call TRBJ1-6; 7 nucleotides align to TRBD1. The CDR3 runs 16 residues. Germline assignment: CDR1 GTSNPN and CDR2 SVGIG (reference sequence). The J segment lost 11 bases and the V segment lost 2 bases, leaving 15 bases of the junction unmatched.